These T cell receptor beta chains were read from a single sample in a study of blood T cell repertoires in COVID-19. The method was immunoSEQ multiplex PCR; TCRdb's version includes in-frame clones alone and lacks a portion of them. The sample consists of nearly 350,000 clones, 80% to 90% of them appearing once. The material sequenced was peripheral blood. These receptors came from a woman aged 45-65 years with COVID-19, enrolled during active disease. CDR3s include the opening cysteine and the closing phenylalanine or tryptophan. Fields, in order: clone size, D gene, J gene, V gene, CDR3 protein, CDR3 DNA. The D gene is left open where the match is weak. Clone size is not always given. Where it is, it says once, few, many or a class for expanded clones.

once,TRBD1,TRBJ1-1,TRBV18,CASSPNLAGTGGTEAFF,TGTGCCAGCTCGCCCAATTTAGCCGGGACAGGGGGAACTGAAGCTTTCTTT
.,TRBD2,TRBJ2-5,TRBV6-6,CASSYPSGSIETQYF,TGTGCCAGCAGTTACCCTAGCGGGAGCATAGAGACCCAGTACTTC
.,.,TRBJ1-5,TRBV7-9,CASSPEGGSNQPQHF,TGTGCCAGCAGCCCTGAGGGAGGCAGCAATCAGCCCCAGCATTTT
.,TRBD2,TRBJ2-1,TRBV5-5,CASSRVLAGTYNEQFF,TGTGCCAGCAGTCGGGTCCTAGCGGGGACCTACAATGAGCAGTTCTTC
.,.,TRBJ2-7,TRBV27,CASSLYSGSSYEQYF,TGTGCCAGCAGTTTATATAGCGGAAGCTCCTACGAGCAGTACTTC
.,.,TRBJ2-1,TRBV7-2,CASSLAGRYNEQFF,TGTGCCAGCAGCTTAGCGGGCAGATACAATGAGCAGTTCTTC
.,TRBD2,TRBJ2-2,TRBV5-1,CASSFLLAGTAGELFF,TGCGCCAGCAGCTTCTTACTAGCGGGAACAGCCGGGGAGCTGTTTTTT
.,.,TRBJ2-1,TRBV2,CASRTQGSNEQFF,TGTGCCAGCAGGACTCAGGGGTCCAATGAGCAGTTCTTC
once,TRBD1,TRBJ1-2,TRBV11-2,CASSSPGQLNYGYTF,TGTGCCAGCAGCTCACCGGGACAGCTTAACTATGGCTACACCTTC
.,.,TRBJ1-2,TRBV6-2/TRBV6-3,CASSPLAADLDF,TGTGCCAGCAGCCCCTTGGCGGCCGATCTGGACTTC
.,TRBD1,TRBJ1-5,TRBV5-6,CASRRTGDSNQPQHF,TGTGCCAGCAGACGGACAGGGGATAGCAATCAGCCCCAGCATTTT
once,.,TRBJ2-7,TRBV19,CASSISGAGVNEQYF,TGTGCCAGTAGTATATCAGGGGCCGGTGTAAACGAGCAGTACTTC
.,TRBD2,TRBJ2-7,TRBV11-1,CASSLGLAGVLEQYF,TGTGCCAGCAGCTTAGGACTAGCGGGAGTCCTCGAGCAGTACTTC
.,TRBD1,TRBJ2-3,TRBV19,CASSNRQGPTTDTQYF,TGTGCCAGTAGTAACCGACAGGGTCCCACGACAGATACGCAGTATTTT
.,.,TRBJ2-7,TRBV28,CASSSPSPSRDSGSYEQYF,TGTGCCAGCAGTTCTCCTTCCCCTTCCCGGGACTCAGGCTCCTACGAGCAGTACTTC
.,.,TRBJ2-5,TRBV12-3/TRBV12-4,CASSLAGGETQYF,TGTGCCAGCAGTTTAGCGGGAGGAGAGACCCAGTACTTC
.,TRBD1,TRBJ1-5,TRBV7-8,CASSEDREQPQHF,TGTGCCAGCAGCGAGGACAGGGAACAGCCCCAGCATTTT
.,.,TRBJ2-5,TRBV18,CASSRPGTTYQETQYF,TGTGCCAGCTCACGTCCCGGGACAACGTACCAAGAGACCCAGTACTTC
.,.,TRBJ2-5,TRBV24-1,CATSDLGRGLEKETQYF,TGTGCCACCAGTGATTTAGGCAGGGGCCTTGAGAAAGAGACCCAGTACTTC
few,.,TRBJ1-1,TRBV28,CASSTPSKNTEAFF,TGTGCCAGCAGTACACCCTCCAAGAACACTGAAGCTTTCTTT
.,.,TRBJ1-5,TRBV9,CASSVDGGYSNQPQHF,TGTGCCAGCAGCGTAGATGGAGGCTATAGCAATCAGCCCCAGCATTTT
.,.,TRBJ2-1,TRBV19,CASTSWESGEQFF,TGTGCCAGTACGTCGTGGGAGAGCGGTGAGCAGTTCTTC
.,TRBD1,TRBJ2-2,TRBV11-3,CASSPRTGKNTGELFF,TGTGCCAGCAGCCCGAGGACAGGGAAGAACACCGGGGAGCTGTTTTTT
few,.,TRBJ2-3,TRBV19,CASRTGTDTQYF,TGTGCCAGTCGGACAGGCACAGATACGCAGTATTTT
.,.,TRBJ1-2,TRBV29-1,CSVEVGVNGYTF,TGCAGCGTTGAAGTCGGAGTCAACGGCTACACCTTC
.,.,TRBJ1-1,TRBV6-6,CASKQRNTEAFF,TGTGCCAGCAAACAAAGGAACACTGAAGCTTTCTTT
few,TRBD1,TRBJ1-6,TRBV6-4,CASSPTGQGRSPLHF,TGTGCCAGCAGTCCCACCGGACAGGGCAGGTCACCCCTCCACTTT
.,.,TRBJ1-4,TRBV7-9,CASVDVGGNEKLFF,TGTGCCAGCGTCGACGTGGGGGGGAATGAAAAACTGTTTTTT
.,TRBD2,TRBJ2-1,TRBV15,CATGGSSGRDEQFF,TGTGCCACCGGCGGGTCTAGCGGGAGGGATGAGCAGTTCTTC
.,.,TRBJ1-3,TRBV18,CASSTHPQVLSGNTIYF,TGTGCCAGCTCAACACACCCACAGGTTCTCTCTGGAAACACCATATATTTT
.,TRBD2,TRBJ2-1,TRBV19,CASSSTSGFNEQFF,TGTGCCAGTAGTAGTACTAGCGGTTTCAATGAGCAGTTCTTC
once,TRBD2,TRBJ2-3,TRBV5-4,CASIPYREGRTDTQYF,TGTGCCAGCATACCTTACCGGGAGGGAAGGACAGATACGCAGTATTTT
.,.,TRBJ1-2,TRBV7-8,CASSLGGRLGYGYTF,TGTGCCAGCAGCTTAGGGGGCAGGTTAGGCTATGGCTACACCTTC